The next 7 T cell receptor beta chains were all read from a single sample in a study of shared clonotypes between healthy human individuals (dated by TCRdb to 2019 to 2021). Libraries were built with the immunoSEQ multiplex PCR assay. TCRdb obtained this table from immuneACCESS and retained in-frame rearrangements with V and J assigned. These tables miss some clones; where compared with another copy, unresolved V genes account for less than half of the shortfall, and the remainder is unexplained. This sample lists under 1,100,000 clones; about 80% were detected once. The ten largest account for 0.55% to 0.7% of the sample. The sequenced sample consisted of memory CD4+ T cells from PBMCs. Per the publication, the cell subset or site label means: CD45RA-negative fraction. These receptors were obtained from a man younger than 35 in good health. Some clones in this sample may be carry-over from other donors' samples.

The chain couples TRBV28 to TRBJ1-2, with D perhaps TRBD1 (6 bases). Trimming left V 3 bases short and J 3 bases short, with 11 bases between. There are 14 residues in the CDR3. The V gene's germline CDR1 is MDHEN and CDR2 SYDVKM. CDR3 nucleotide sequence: TGTGCCAGCAGTTTCCTACAGGGTTACTATGGCTACACCTTC. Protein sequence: CASSFLQGYYGYTF.

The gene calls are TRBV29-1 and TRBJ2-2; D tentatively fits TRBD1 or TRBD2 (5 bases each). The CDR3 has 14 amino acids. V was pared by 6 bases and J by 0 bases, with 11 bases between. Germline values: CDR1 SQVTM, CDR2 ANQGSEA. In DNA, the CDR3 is TGCAGCGTAACCGGGACGTCGAACACCGGGGAGCTGTTTTTT. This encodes CSVTGTSNTGELFF.

The chain's CDR3 is CASSLDGDAGNTIYF. The CDR3 bases are TGTGCCAGCAGTTTAGACGGCGATGCCGGAAACACCATATATTTT. This chain joins TRBV27 and TRBJ1-3; D remains ambiguous. Trimming stripped 2 bases from V and 4 bases from J, with 12 bases between. The CDR3 runs to 15 residues. The V gene's germline CDR1 is MNHEY and CDR2 SMNVEV (reference sequence).

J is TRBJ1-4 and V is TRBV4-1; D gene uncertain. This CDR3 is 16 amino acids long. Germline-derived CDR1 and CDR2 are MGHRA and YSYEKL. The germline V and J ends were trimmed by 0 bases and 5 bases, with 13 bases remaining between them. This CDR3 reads CASSQEYLTDNEKLFF. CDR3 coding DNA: TGCGCCAGCAGCCAAGAGTATCTAACGGACAATGAAAAACTGTTTTTT.

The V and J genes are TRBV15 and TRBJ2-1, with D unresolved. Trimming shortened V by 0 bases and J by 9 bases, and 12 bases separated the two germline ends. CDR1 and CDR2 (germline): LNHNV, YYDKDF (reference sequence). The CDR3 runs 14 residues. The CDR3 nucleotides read TGTGCCACCAGCAGAGATTTGCAGGTGGGTGAGCAGTTCTTC. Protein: CATSRDLQVGEQFF.

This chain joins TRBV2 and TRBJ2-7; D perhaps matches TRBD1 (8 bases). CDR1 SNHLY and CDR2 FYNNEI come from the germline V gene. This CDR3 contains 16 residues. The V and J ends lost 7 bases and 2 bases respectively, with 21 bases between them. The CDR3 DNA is TGTGCCAGCACCAGAGGACAGGGAGCGGGACCCTACGAGCAGTACTTC. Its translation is CASTRGQGAGPYEQYF.

The CDR3, as DNA: TGCAGCGGCGGGACCTACTACGAGCAGTACTTC. Translating gives CSGGTYYEQYF. V gene TRBV29-1 combines with J gene TRBJ2-5; D may be TRBD2 (6 bases). TRBJ2-7 explains the end of the DNA better; the J call may be wrong. The CDR3 runs 11 residues. The germline V gene encodes CDR1 SQVTM and CDR2 ANQGSEA.